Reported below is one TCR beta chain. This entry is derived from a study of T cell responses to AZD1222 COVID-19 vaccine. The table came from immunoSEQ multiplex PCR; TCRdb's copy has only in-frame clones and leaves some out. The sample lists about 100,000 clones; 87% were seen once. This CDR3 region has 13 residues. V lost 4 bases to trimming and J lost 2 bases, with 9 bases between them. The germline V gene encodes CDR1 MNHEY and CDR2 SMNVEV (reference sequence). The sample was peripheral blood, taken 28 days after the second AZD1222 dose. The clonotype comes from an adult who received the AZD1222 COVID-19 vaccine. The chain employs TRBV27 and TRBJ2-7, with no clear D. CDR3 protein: CASSYAGTYEQYF. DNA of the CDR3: TGTGCCAGCAGTTATGCTGGAACCTACGAGCAGTACTTC.